Included here is one T cell receptor (beta chain) sequence, with context. This sample stems from a study of blood T cell repertoires in COVID-19. On the study more broadly: Samples representing acute and convalescent COVID-19 were sourced from the United States, Italy and Spain. PBMCs, B-cell-depleted T cells, or T cells provided the cDNA or gDNA that made up the material.

Generated by immunoSEQ multiplex PCR, the TCRdb table keeps only in-frame clones and is missing some. The sample includes roughly 100,000 clones, over 65% of them seen just once. The clonotype was recovered from an elderly man with COVID-19, enrolled during active disease. The material sequenced was peripheral blood.

CDR3 sequence reads: CASSQITGGDGYTF. DNA of the CDR3: TGTGCCAGCAGCCAGATAACAGGGGGCGATGGCTACACCTTC. The V call is TRBV14, the J call TRBJ1-2; 9 bases map to TRBD1. The CDR3 loop spans 14 amino acids. CDR1 and CDR2 (germline): SGHDN, FVKESK. J gave up 6 bases and V 3 bases, and 5 bases lay outside the gene matches.